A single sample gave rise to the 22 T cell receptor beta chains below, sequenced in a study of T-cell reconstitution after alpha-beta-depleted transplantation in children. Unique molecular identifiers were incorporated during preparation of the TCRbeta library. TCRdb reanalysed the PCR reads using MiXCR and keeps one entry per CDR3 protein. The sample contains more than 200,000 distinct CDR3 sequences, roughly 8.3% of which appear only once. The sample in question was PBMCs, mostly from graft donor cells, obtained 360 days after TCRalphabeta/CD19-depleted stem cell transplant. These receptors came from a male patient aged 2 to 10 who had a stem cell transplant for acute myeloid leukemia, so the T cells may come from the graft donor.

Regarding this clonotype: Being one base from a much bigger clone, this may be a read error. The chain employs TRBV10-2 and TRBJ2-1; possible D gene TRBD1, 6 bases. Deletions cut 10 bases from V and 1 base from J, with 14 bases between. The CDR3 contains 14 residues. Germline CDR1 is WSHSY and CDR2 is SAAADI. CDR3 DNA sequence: TGCGCCACCATCGAGAGGGGGTCCTACAATGAGCAGTTCTTC. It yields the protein CATIERGSYNEQFF.

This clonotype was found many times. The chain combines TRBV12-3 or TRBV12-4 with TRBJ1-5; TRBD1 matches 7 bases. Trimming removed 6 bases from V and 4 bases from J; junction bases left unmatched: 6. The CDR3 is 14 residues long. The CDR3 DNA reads TGTGCCAGCAGCCTCGAGGGACAGAATCAGCCCCAGCATTTT. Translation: CASSLEGQNQPQHF.

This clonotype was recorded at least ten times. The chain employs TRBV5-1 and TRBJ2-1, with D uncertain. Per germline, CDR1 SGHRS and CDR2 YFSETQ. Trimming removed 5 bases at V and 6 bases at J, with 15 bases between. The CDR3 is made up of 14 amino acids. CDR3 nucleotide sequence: TGCGCCAGCAGACCCCAGTCGGCTAGCAATGAGCAGTTCTTC. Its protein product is CASRPQSASNEQFF.

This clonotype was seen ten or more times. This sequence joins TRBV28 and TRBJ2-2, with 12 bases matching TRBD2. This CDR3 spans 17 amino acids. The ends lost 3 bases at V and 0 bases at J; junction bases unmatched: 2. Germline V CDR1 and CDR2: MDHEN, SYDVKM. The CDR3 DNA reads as TGTGCCAGCAGTTTTCTAGCGGGAGGGTCGAACACCGGGGAGCTGTTTTTT. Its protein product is CASSFLAGGSNTGELFF.

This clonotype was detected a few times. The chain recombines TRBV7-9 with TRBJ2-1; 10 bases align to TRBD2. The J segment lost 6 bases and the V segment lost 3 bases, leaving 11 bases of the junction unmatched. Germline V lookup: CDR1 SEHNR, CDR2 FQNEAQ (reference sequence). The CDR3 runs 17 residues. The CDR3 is CASSLYQWGLAINEQFF. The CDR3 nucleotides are TGTGCCAGCAGCTTGTACCAATGGGGACTAGCGATCAATGAGCAGTTCTTC.

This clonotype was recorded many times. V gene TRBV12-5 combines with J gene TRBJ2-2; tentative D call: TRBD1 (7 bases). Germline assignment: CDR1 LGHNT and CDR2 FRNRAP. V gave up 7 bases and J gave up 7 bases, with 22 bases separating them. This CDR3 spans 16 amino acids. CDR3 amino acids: CASVPPGGTWIGELFF. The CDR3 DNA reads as TGTGCTAGTGTTCCCCCAGGGGGGACATGGATCGGGGAGCTGTTTTTT. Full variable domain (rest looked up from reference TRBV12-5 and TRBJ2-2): DARVTQTPRHKVTEMGQEVTMRCQPILGHNTVFWYRQTMMQGLELLAYFRNRAPLDDSGMPKDRFSAEMPDATLATLKIQPSEPRDSAVYFCASVPPGGTWIGELFFGEGSRLTVL.

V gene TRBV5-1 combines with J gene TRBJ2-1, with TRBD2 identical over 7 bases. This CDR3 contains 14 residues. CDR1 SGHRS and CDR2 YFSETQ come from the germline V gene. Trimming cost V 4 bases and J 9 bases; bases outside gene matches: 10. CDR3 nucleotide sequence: TGCGCCAGCAGCCCGAGGCGCGGGGGTGGTGAGCAGTTCTTC. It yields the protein CASSPRRGGGEQFF.

CDR3 sequence reads: CASSLRPRPATSTDTQYF. The CDR3 nucleotides are TGTGCCAGCAGCCTAAGGCCAAGGCCAGCTACTAGCACAGATACGCAGTATTTT. The V gene is TRBV27, the J gene TRBJ2-3; D unclear. The CDR3 is 18 amino acids. The V gene's germline CDR1 is MNHEY and CDR2 SMNVEV (reference sequence). V lost 6 bases and J 0 bases, leaving 22 bases between the germline ends.

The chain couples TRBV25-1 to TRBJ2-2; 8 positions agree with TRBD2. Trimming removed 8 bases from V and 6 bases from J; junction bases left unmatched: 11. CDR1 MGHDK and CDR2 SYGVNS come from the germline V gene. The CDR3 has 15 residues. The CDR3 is CASGPGTRIPGELFF. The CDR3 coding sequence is TGTGCCAGCGGGCCCGGGACTAGAATACCCGGGGAGCTGTTTTTT.

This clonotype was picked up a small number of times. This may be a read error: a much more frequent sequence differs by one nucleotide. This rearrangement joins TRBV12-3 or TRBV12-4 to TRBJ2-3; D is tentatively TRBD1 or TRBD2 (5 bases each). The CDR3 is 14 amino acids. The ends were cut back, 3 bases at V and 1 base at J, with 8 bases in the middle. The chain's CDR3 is CASSFQGGTDTQYF. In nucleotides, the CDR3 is TGTGCCAGCAGTTTCCAGGGAGGCACAGATACGCAGTATTTT.

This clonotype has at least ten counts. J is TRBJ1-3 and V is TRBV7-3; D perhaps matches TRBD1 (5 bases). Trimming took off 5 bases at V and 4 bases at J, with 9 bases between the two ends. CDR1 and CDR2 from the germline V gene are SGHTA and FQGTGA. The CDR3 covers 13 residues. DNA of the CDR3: TGTGCCAGCAGCCGGGGGTGGGGAAACACCATATATTTT. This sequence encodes CASSRGWGNTIYF.

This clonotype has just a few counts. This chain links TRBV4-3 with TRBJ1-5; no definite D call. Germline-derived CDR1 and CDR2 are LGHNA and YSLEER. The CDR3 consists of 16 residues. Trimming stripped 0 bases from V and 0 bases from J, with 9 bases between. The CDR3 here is CASSQDRGYSNQPQHF. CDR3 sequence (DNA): TGCGCCAGCAGCCAAGATCGAGGGTATAGCAATCAGCCCCAGCATTTT.

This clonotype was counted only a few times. The CDR3 nucleotides read TGCAGTGCTCCCAGACAGTACAATGAGCAGTTCTTC. Translating gives CSAPRQYNEQFF. The genes are TRBV20-1 and TRBJ2-1; TRBD1 might be the D (5 bases). Germline CDR1 is DFQATT and CDR2 is SNEGSKA (reference sequence). Trimming pared 5 bases from V and 4 bases from J, leaving 9 bases between. This CDR3 region has 12 residues.

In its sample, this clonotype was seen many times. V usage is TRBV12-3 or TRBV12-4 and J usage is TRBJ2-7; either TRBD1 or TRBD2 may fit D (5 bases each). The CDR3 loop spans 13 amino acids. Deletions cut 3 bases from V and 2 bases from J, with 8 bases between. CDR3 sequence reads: CASSFGGTYEQYV. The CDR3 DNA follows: TGTGCCAGCAGTTTTGGGGGAACCTACGAGCAGTACGTC.

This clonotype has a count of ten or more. This chain's CDR3 is CASSELSGSIDNEQFF. DNA for the CDR3: TGTGCCAGCAGTGAATTAAGCGGATCCATAGACAATGAGCAGTTCTTC. The J gene is TRBJ2-1, the V gene TRBV25-1; TRBD2 is a possible D gene (5 bases). CDR1 is MGHDK and CDR2 is SYGVNS in the germline V gene. V shed 1 base and J shed 5 bases, with 15 bases lying between them. The CDR3 has 16 residues.

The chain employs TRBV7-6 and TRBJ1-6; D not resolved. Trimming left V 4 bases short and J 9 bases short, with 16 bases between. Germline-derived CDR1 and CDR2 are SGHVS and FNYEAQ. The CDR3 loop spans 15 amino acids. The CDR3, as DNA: TGTGCCAGCAGCTCGGAGGCGGGTTACGGTTCACCCCTCCACTTT. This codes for CASSSEAGYGSPLHF.

The CDR3 DNA reads as TGCGCCAGCAGCTTGAATGGACAGGGGGCGACGGGCAAAAACATTCAGTACTTC. Residues: CASSLNGQGATGKNIQYF. The chain has TRBV5-1 and TRBJ2-4; 11 bases agree with TRBD1. Trimming removed 1 base from V and 3 bases from J; junction bases left unmatched: 9. This CDR3 is 18 amino acids long. Looked up from germline, CDR1 is SGHRS and CDR2 is YFSETQ.

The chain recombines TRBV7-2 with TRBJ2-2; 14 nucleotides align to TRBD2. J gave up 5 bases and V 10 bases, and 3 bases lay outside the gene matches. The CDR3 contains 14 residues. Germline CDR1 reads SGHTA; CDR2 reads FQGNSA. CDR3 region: CATGTSGRTGELFF. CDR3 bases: TGTGCCACCGGGACTAGCGGGAGAACCGGGGAGCTGTTTTTT.

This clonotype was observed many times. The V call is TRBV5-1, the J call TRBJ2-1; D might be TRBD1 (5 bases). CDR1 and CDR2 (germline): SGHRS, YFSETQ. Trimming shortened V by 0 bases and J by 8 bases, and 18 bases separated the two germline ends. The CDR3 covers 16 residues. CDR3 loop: CASSLVRQGLRDEQFF. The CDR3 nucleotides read TGCGCCAGCAGCTTGGTTAGGCAGGGATTAAGGGATGAGCAGTTCTTC.

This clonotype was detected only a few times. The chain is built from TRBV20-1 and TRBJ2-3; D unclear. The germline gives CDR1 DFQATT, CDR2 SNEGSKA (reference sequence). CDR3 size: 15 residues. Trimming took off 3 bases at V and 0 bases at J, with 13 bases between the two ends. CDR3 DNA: TGCAGTGCTAGTCTCGCCATTAAAAGCACAGATACGCAGTATTTT. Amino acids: CSASLAIKSTDTQYF.

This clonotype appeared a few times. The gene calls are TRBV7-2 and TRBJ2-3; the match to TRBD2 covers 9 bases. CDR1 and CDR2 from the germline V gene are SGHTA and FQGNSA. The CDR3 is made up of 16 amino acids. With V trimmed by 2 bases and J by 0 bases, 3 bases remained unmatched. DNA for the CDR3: TGTGCCAGCAGCTTAAAGCGGGGGGCGAGCACAGATACGCAGTATTTT. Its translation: CASSLKRGASTDTQYF. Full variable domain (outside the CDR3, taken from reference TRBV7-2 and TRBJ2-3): GAGVSQSPSNKVTEKGKDVELRCDPISGHTALYWYRQSLGQGLEFLIYFQGNSAPDKSGLPSDRFSAERTGGSVSTLTIQRTQQEDSAVYLCASSLKRGASTDTQYFGPGTRLTVL.

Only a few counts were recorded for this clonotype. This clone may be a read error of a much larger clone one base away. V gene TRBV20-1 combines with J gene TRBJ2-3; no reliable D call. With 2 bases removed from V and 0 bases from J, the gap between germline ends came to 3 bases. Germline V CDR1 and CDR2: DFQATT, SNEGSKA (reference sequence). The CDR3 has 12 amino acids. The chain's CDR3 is CSARPSTDTQYF. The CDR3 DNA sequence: TGCAGTGCTAGACCCAGCACAGATACGCAGTATTTT.